The 15 T cell receptor beta chains in this list originate from one sample, sequenced in a study of T-cell memory formation after mild COVID-19. A single record per CDR3 protein comes from TCRdb applying MiXCR to the 5' RACE reads. The data contain 58,000 or so distinct CDR3 sequences, around a quarter of them singletons. Sequencing was performed on PBMCs or a T cell subset sorted from them (not recorded which). The receptors here all came from a young man who had mild COVID-19 (a few samples of this study predate the infection). Cell type and time point are not known.

The chain links TRBV15 to TRBJ1-2, with D perhaps matching TRBD1 (5 bases). Germline V CDR1 and CDR2: LNHNV, YYDKDF (reference sequence). V was shortened by 0 bases and J by 8 bases, with 13 bases between the two germline ends. The CDR3 extends over 14 amino acids. CDR3 loop: CATSRDGAARGYTF. The CDR3 bases are TGTGCCACCAGCAGAGATGGGGCAGCCCGCGGCTACACCTTC.

This clonotype is termed medium-sized. V usage is TRBV15 and J usage is TRBJ1-5; no clear D gene. Germline assignment: CDR1 LNHNV and CDR2 YYDKDF (reference sequence). V shed 0 bases and J shed 3 bases, with 15 bases lying between them. The CDR3 runs 17 residues. The chain's CDR3 is CATSREWAVPFNQPQHF. In DNA, the CDR3 is TGTGCCACCAGCAGAGAATGGGCCGTTCCGTTCAATCAGCCCCAGCATTTT.

This clonotype was seen more than once but under ten times. V usage is TRBV20-1 and J usage is TRBJ1-1; D uncertain. Trimming removed 1 base at V and 14 bases at J, with 11 bases between. The CDR3 is 10 amino acids. Germline-derived CDR1 and CDR2 are DFQATT and SNEGSKA (reference sequence). CDR3 DNA sequence: TGCAGTGCTAGAGGGGGAATGGGCTTCTTT. Translated: CSARGGMGFF.

As regards this clonotype: Without the conserved terminal phenylalanine or tryptophan, this CDR3 likely stems from a read error. It is unclear where the CDR3 begins or ends on the DNA, so no DNA is shown, and the CDR3 is as TCRdb lists it. J is TRBJ1-1 and V is TRBV21-1. TRBV21-1 is designated a pseudogene. Inclusive of both ends, the CDR3 amounts to 11 amino acids. The CDR3 reads CASSKRSAGRE.

The chain has TRBV2 and TRBJ2-1; 10 bases agree with TRBD2. The J segment lost 3 bases and the V segment lost 4 bases, leaving 6 bases of the junction unmatched. The germline V gene encodes CDR1 SNHLY and CDR2 FYNNEI. This CDR3 comprises 16 residues. The CDR3 DNA follows: TGTGCCAGCAGTGCTCCTTCTAGCGGGGGCTACAATGAGCAGTTCTTC. It translates to CASSAPSSGGYNEQFF.

The chain has TRBV7-3 and TRBJ1-2; D is unresolved. V was shortened by 1 base and J by 6 bases, with 9 bases between the two germline ends. Germline V CDR1 and CDR2: SGHTA, FQGTGA. This CDR3 comprises 13 residues. The CDR3 DNA follows: TGTGCCAGCAGCTTAAGTGGTAGGGATGGCTACACCTTC. Its protein product is CASSLSGRDGYTF.

This clonotype was seen a few times. CDR3 DNA: TGCGCCAGCAGCCAAAAATGGAAGGGCAACACCGGGGAGCTGTTTTTT. Its translation is CASSQKWKGNTGELFF. This chain links TRBV4-1 with TRBJ2-2; D is undetermined. The CDR3 consists of 16 residues. V lost 2 bases, J lost 2 bases, and 12 bases lay in between. Germline V lookup: CDR1 MGHRA, CDR2 YSYEKL.

The V call is TRBV2, the J call TRBJ1-5; a possible D gene is TRBD1 (5 bases). Trimming shortened V by 11 bases and J by 5 bases, and 16 bases separated the two germline ends. The CDR3 has 13 residues. Per germline, CDR1 SNHLY and CDR2 FYNNEI. The CDR3 region is CASDGGKDQPQHF. CDR3 in DNA: TGTGCCTCCGACGGGGGGAAGGATCAGCCCCAGCATTTT.

This clonotype was picked up a small number of times. The chain is built from TRBV12-3 or TRBV12-4 and TRBJ2-5; TRBD1 matches 8 bases. V gave up 6 bases and J gave up 7 bases; unmatched junction bases: 13. This CDR3 has 15 residues. CDR3 sequence (DNA): TGTGCCAGCAGCCCCGAACCGGGGACAGGTCGGACCCAGTACTTC. It specifies CASSPEPGTGRTQYF.

This clonotype has at least ten counts. The rearrangement joins TRBV16 to TRBJ2-3; no reliable D call. Germline V gene lookup returns CDR1 KGHSY and CDR2 FQNENV. This CDR3 has 14 residues. The V end was cut by 4 bases, the J end by 0 bases, with 8 bases between. CDR3 sequence reads: CASSLASSTDTQYF. The CDR3 region has the DNA TGTGCCAGCAGCCTAGCCTCTAGCACAGATACGCAGTATTTT.

This clonotype was picked up a small number of times. The J gene is TRBJ2-3, the V gene TRBV7-9, with D perhaps assigned TRBD1 or TRBD2 (6 bases each). Trimming took off 5 bases at V and 2 bases at J, with 14 bases between the two ends. This CDR3 has 15 residues. CDR1 is SEHNR and CDR2 is FQNEAQ in the germline V gene (reference sequence). The chain's CDR3 is CASSRRGGSTDTQYF. The CDR3 DNA reads TGTGCCAGCAGCAGAAGAGGGGGGTCCACAGATACGCAGTATTTT. The full variable domain, with the rest looked up from reference TRBV7-9 and TRBJ2-3, is DTGVSQNPRHKITKRGQNVTFRCDPISEHNRLYWYRQTLGQGPEFLTYFQNEAQLEKSRLLSDRFSAERPKGSFSTLEIQRTEQGDSAMYLCASSRRGGSTDTQYFGPGTRLTVL.

This clonotype was recorded at least ten times. V gene TRBV12-3 or TRBV12-4 combines with J gene TRBJ2-3; D remains ambiguous. The ends were cut back, 5 bases at V and 0 bases at J, with 3 bases in the middle. This CDR3 has 12 residues. The CDR3 reads CASSPSTDTQYF. DNA of the CDR3: TGTGCCAGCAGTCCCAGCACAGATACGCAGTATTTT.

This clonotype was seen a few times. The J gene is TRBJ2-3, the V gene TRBV6-1; 7 nucleotides line up with TRBD1. This CDR3 comprises 18 residues. Germline lookup yields CDR1 MNHNS and CDR2 SASEGT. Trimming cost V 3 bases and J 0 bases; bases outside gene matches: 12. DNA of the CDR3: TGTGCCAGCAGTGACAGACAGGGAACCCCTTGGAGCACAGATACGCAGTATTTT. It codes for CASSDRQGTPWSTDTQYF.

J is TRBJ2-3 and V is TRBV6-2 or TRBV6-3, with D tentatively TRBD1 (5 bases). The CDR3 runs to 15 residues. Germline lookup yields CDR1 MNHEY and CDR2 SVGEGT. V lost 5 bases to trimming and J lost 0 bases, with 12 bases between them. The CDR3 sequence: CASSPGLSSTDTQYF. As DNA, the CDR3 is TGTGCCAGCAGTCCAGGGCTTTCCAGCACAGATACGCAGTATTTT.

The rearrangement links TRBV12-3 or TRBV12-4 to TRBJ1-1; 8 bases align to TRBD1. The CDR3 sequence is 15 residues long. J was trimmed by 1 base and V by 2 bases; bases with no gene match: 3. CDR3 sequence reads: CASSLTGGWNTEAFF. CDR3 DNA sequence: TGTGCCAGCAGTTTAACAGGGGGATGGAACACTGAAGCTTTCTTT.